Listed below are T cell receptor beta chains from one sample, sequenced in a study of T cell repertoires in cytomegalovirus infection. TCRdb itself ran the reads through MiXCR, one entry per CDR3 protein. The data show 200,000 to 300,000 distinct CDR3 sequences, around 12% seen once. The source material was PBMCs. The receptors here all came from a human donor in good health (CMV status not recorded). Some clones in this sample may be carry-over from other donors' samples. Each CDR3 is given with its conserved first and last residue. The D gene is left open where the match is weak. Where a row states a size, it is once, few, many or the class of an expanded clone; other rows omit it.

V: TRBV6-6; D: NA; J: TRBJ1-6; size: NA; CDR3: CASSYGLSYNSPLHF; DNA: TGTGCCAGCAGTTACGGTCTCTCCTATAATTCACCCCTCCACTTT
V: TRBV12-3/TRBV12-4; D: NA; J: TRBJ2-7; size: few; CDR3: CASSLTDSAYEQYF; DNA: TGTGCCAGCAGTTTAACGGACAGCGCCTACGAGCAGTACTTC
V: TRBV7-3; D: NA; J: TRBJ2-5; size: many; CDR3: CASSPNFPQGGKETQYF; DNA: TGTGCCAGCAGCCCGAACTTCCCCCAGGGGGGGAAAGAGACCCAGTACTTC
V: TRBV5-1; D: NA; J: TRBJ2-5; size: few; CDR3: CASSRPGERETQYF; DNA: TGCGCCAGCAGCCGGCCGGGGGAGAGGGAGACCCAGTACTTC
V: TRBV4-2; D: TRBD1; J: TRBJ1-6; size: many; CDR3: CASSQELGTGGSPLHF; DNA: TGTGCCAGCAGCCAAGAATTGGGCACAGGGGGTTCACCCCTCCACTTT
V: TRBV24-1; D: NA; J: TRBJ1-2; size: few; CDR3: CATRPGRRGGYTF; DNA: TGTGCCACCCGGCCCGGGAGGAGAGGTGGCTACACCTTC
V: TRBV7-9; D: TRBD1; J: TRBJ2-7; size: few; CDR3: CASSLGRGLTTSYEQYF; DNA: TGTGCCAGCAGCTTAGGCAGGGGGCTTACTACCTCCTACGAGCAGTACTTC
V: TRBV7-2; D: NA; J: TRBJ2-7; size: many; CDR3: CASSVTSYEQYF; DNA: TGTGCCAGCAGCGTCACCTCCTACGAGCAGTACTTC
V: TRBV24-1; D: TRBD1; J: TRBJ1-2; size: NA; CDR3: CATSDPDGTANYGYTF; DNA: TGTGCCACCAGTGACCCCGATGGGACAGCTAACTATGGCTACACCTTC
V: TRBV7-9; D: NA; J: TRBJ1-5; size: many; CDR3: CASSLPGNQPQHF; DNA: TGTGCCAGCAGCTTACCGGGGAATCAGCCCCAGCATTTT
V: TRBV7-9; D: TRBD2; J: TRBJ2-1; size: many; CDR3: CASSAGASRVHEQFF; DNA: TGTGCCAGCAGCGCGGGAGCTAGTCGGGTCCATGAGCAGTTCTTC
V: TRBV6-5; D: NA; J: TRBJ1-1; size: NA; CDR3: CASSYRPGTFEAFF; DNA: TGTGCCAGCAGTTATCGCCCCGGGACATTTGAAGCTTTCTTT
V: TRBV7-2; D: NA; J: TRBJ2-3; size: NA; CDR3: CASSLEGYTQYF; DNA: TGTGCCAGCAGCTTAGAAGGCTATACGCAGTATTTT
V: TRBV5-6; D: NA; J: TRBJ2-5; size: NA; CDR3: CASRGAGVETQYF; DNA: TGTGCCAGCAGGGGGGCAGGCGTAGAGACCCAGTACTTC
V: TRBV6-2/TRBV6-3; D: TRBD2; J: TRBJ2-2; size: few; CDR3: CASIVAGSTGELFF; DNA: TGTGCCAGCATCGTAGCGGGGAGCACCGGGGAGCTGTTTTTT
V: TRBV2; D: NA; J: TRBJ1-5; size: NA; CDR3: CASSTRGNQPQHF; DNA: TGTGCCAGCAGTACCAGGGGCAATCAGCCCCAGCATTTT
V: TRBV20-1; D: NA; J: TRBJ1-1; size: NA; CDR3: CSASTTVNTEAFF; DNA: TGCAGTGCTTCCACGACCGTGAACACTGAAGCTTTCTTT
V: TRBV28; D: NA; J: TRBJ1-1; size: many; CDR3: CASLSGGKWNTEAFF; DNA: TGTGCCAGCCTTTCGGGAGGGAAGTGGAACACTGAAGCTTTCTTT
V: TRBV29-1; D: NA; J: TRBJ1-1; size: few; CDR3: CSATPRGTEAFF; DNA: TGCAGCGCTACTCCTAGGGGCACTGAAGCTTTCTTT
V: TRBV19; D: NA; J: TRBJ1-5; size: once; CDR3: CASSIAGEPQPQHF; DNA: TGTGCCAGTAGTATTGCAGGGGAACCGCAGCCCCAGCATTTT
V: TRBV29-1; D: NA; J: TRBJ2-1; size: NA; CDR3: CSVEDWRVGHNEQFF; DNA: TGCAGCGTTGAAGACTGGAGGGTAGGCCACAATGAGCAGTTCTTC
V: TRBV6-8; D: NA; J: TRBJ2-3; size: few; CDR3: CASTSTTDTQYF; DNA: TGTGCCAGCACGTCCACCACAGATACGCAGTATTTT
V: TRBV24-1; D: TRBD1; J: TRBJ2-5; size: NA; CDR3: CATSDAGQGQETQYF; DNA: TGTGCCACCAGTGATGCCGGACAGGGCCAAGAGACCCAGTACTTC